This is a list of T cell receptor beta chains from one sample in a study of cytomegalovirus exposure and HLA in healthy donors. Profiled with immunoSEQ multiplex PCR; TCRdb holds only in-frame clones, not every one. The data hold 100,000 to 150,000 clones, with about 80% observed a single time. Input material: PBMCs. Receptors were obtained from a male donor in good health and CMV-seronegative. Each CDR3 is given with its conserved first and last residue. Each record gives: V gene, J gene, clone size, D gene, CDR3 protein, CDR3 DNA. A D gene is named only where the DNA matches it firmly. Clone size is shown for a subset of rows, as once, few, many or a class of expanded clone.

v_gene: TRBV27; j_gene: TRBJ1-5; abundance: NA; d_gene: NA; CDR3aa: CATIRGREVHF; CDR3nt: TGTGCCACCATAAGGGGTAGAGAAGTGCATTTT
v_gene: TRBV9; j_gene: TRBJ2-4; abundance: NA; d_gene: TRBD2; CDR3aa: CASSVGVAGETTGIQYF; CDR3nt: TGTGCCAGCAGCGTAGGTGTAGCGGGAGAGACCACGGGCATTCAGTACTTC
v_gene: TRBV7-9; j_gene: TRBJ1-2; abundance: NA; d_gene: NA; CDR3aa: CASSLGTPYGYTF; CDR3nt: TGTGCCAGCAGCCTCGGGACACCCTATGGCTACACCTTC
v_gene: TRBV6-4; j_gene: TRBJ2-3; abundance: NA; d_gene: NA; CDR3aa: CASSAAGEGGDTQYF; CDR3nt: TGTGCCAGCAGTGCTGCGGGGGAAGGGGGTGATACGCAGTATTTT
v_gene: TRBV5-1; j_gene: TRBJ2-3; abundance: once; d_gene: NA; CDR3aa: CASAVQQGSGTDTQYF; CDR3nt: TGCGCCAGCGCAGTCCAACAGGGTAGTGGAACAGATACGCAGTATTTT
v_gene: TRBV6-4; j_gene: TRBJ2-6; abundance: few; d_gene: NA; CDR3aa: CASSAAGATGANGLTF; CDR3nt: TGTGCCAGCAGTGCGGCGGGGGCGACCGGGGCCAACGGCCTGACTTTC
v_gene: TRBV7-8; j_gene: TRBJ2-2; abundance: NA; d_gene: TRBD2; CDR3aa: CASSFAGGRAGELFF; CDR3nt: TGTGCCAGCAGCTTCGCGGGGGGGCGGGCCGGGGAGCTGTTTTTT
v_gene: TRBV6-5; j_gene: TRBJ2-6; abundance: few; d_gene: TRBD1; CDR3aa: CASSWDSSGANVLTF; CDR3nt: TGTGCCAGCAGTTGGGACAGCTCTGGGGCCAACGTCCTGACTTTC
v_gene: TRBV28; j_gene: TRBJ1-2; abundance: few; d_gene: TRBD1; CDR3aa: CASSFVRDSYGYTF; CDR3nt: TGTGCCAGCAGTTTTGTTCGGGACAGCTATGGCTACACCTTC
v_gene: TRBV10-3; j_gene: TRBJ1-3; abundance: NA; d_gene: NA; CDR3aa: CAIRIAQGAGNTIYF; CDR3nt: TGTGCCATCAGAATAGCACAGGGAGCCGGAAACACCATATATTTT
v_gene: TRBV30; j_gene: TRBJ2-2; abundance: NA; d_gene: NA; CDR3aa: CAWNNLGANTGELFF; CDR3nt: TGTGCCTGGAACAATCTGGGCGCGAACACCGGGGAGCTGTTTTTT
v_gene: TRBV19; j_gene: TRBJ1-1; abundance: NA; d_gene: NA; CDR3aa: CASSLPPPGTTEAFF; CDR3nt: TGTGCCAGTAGCCTCCCGCCCCCGGGGACAACCGAAGCTTTCTTT
v_gene: TRBV30; j_gene: TRBJ2-7; abundance: NA; d_gene: NA; CDR3aa: CAWSSPRIEQYF; CDR3nt: TGTGCCTGGAGTAGCCCGAGGATCGAGCAGTACTTC
v_gene: TRBV29-1; j_gene: TRBJ1-1; abundance: few; d_gene: TRBD1; CDR3aa: CSVDSRLRGPDAFF; CDR3nt: TGCAGCGTGGACAGCAGACTCAGGGGGCCTGACGCTTTCTTT
v_gene: TRBV4-1; j_gene: TRBJ1-4; abundance: NA; d_gene: TRBD1; CDR3aa: CASSHGRGTGGEKLFF; CDR3nt: TGCGCCAGCAGCCATGGAAGAGGTACAGGGGGGGAAAAACTGTTTTTT
v_gene: TRBV5-8; j_gene: TRBJ1-2; abundance: NA; d_gene: NA; CDR3aa: CASSLSFQGYGYTF; CDR3nt: TGTGCCAGCAGCTTGTCATTTCAGGGTTATGGCTACACCTTC
v_gene: TRBV27; j_gene: TRBJ2-7; abundance: few; d_gene: TRBD1; CDR3aa: CASSNRQGGSYEQYF; CDR3nt: TGTGCCAGCAGTAACCGACAGGGGGGATCCTACGAGCAGTACTTC
v_gene: TRBV6-6; j_gene: TRBJ2-2; abundance: NA; d_gene: TRBD1; CDR3aa: CASSFIQGAVSGELFF; CDR3nt: TGTGCCAGCAGTTTCATACAGGGGGCAGTTTCCGGGGAGCTGTTTTTT
v_gene: TRBV15; j_gene: TRBJ2-7; abundance: NA; d_gene: NA; CDR3aa: CATSRDPGHLYEQYF; CDR3nt: TGTGCCACCAGCAGAGATCCGGGACATCTCTACGAGCAGTACTTC
v_gene: TRBV14; j_gene: TRBJ2-1; abundance: NA; d_gene: NA; CDR3aa: CASSRDSARYNEQFF; CDR3nt: TGTGCCAGCAGCCGAGACTCCGCTAGGTACAATGAGCAGTTCTTC
v_gene: TRBV27; j_gene: TRBJ2-7; abundance: few; d_gene: NA; CDR3aa: CASSHPGAEQYF; CDR3nt: TGTGCCAGCAGTCATCCTGGGGCCGAGCAGTACTTC
v_gene: TRBV7-9; j_gene: TRBJ1-1; abundance: once; d_gene: NA; CDR3aa: CASSPSLRMNTEAFF; CDR3nt: TGTGCCAGCAGCCCTAGCCTCCGAATGAACACTGAAGCTTTCTTT
v_gene: TRBV6-5; j_gene: TRBJ2-7; abundance: NA; d_gene: TRBD1; CDR3aa: CASSYYTGGYEQYF; CDR3nt: TGTGCCAGCAGTTACTATACAGGGGGCTACGAGCAGTACTTC
v_gene: TRBV30; j_gene: TRBJ1-2; abundance: NA; d_gene: NA; CDR3aa: CAWRVGQRGYTF; CDR3nt: TGTGCCTGGAGGGTGGGACAACGTGGCTACACCTTC
v_gene: TRBV7-3; j_gene: TRBJ2-1; abundance: NA; d_gene: TRBD2; CDR3aa: CASSLGLAGFNEQFF; CDR3nt: TGTGCCAGCAGCCTAGGACTAGCGGGGTTCAATGAGCAGTTCTTC
v_gene: TRBV20-1; j_gene: TRBJ2-5; abundance: NA; d_gene: NA; CDR3aa: CSANSQETQYF; CDR3nt: TGCAGTGCTAATAGTCAAGAGACCCAGTACTTC
v_gene: TRBV7-2; j_gene: TRBJ2-7; abundance: once; d_gene: NA; CDR3aa: CASSLGGSEQYF; CDR3nt: TGTGCCAGCAGCTTAGGAGGATCCGAGCAGTACTTC
v_gene: TRBV11-2; j_gene: TRBJ1-2; abundance: NA; d_gene: NA; CDR3aa: CASSLAFRSGYTF; CDR3nt: TGTGCCAGCAGCTTAGCTTTCCGGTCCGGCTACACCTTC
v_gene: TRBV19; j_gene: TRBJ1-1; abundance: NA; d_gene: TRBD1; CDR3aa: CASSMKRVDRVGTEAFF; CDR3nt: TGTGCCAGTAGTATGAAAAGGGTTGACAGGGTAGGAACTGAAGCTTTCTTT
v_gene: TRBV28; j_gene: TRBJ1-1; abundance: NA; d_gene: TRBD1; CDR3aa: CASRITGGDTEAFF; CDR3nt: TGTGCCAGCAGGATTACAGGGGGGGACACTGAAGCTTTCTTT
v_gene: TRBV11-2; j_gene: TRBJ1-2; abundance: few; d_gene: NA; CDR3aa: CASSLVSGYTF; CDR3nt: TGTGCCAGCAGCTTAGTGAGCGGCTACACCTTC
v_gene: TRBV5-1; j_gene: TRBJ2-7; abundance: NA; d_gene: NA; CDR3aa: CASSLEPARPAEQYF; CDR3nt: TGCGCCAGCAGCTTGGAGCCTGCCAGGCCCGCCGAGCAGTACTTC
v_gene: TRBV6-1; j_gene: TRBJ1-2; abundance: NA; d_gene: TRBD1; CDR3aa: CASSAGGSYGYTF; CDR3nt: TGTGCCAGCAGCGCAGGGGGCAGCTATGGCTACACCTTC
v_gene: TRBV7-9; j_gene: TRBJ2-3; abundance: few; d_gene: TRBD1; CDR3aa: CASSSGTGGLYSTDTQYF; CDR3nt: TGTGCCAGCAGCTCTGGGACAGGGGGCTTGTATAGCACAGATACGCAGTATTTT
v_gene: TRBV4-1; j_gene: TRBJ2-4; abundance: NA; d_gene: TRBD2; CDR3aa: CASSPSGKNSQYF; CDR3nt: TGCGCCAGCAGCCCTAGCGGGAAAAACAGTCAGTACTTC
v_gene: TRBV28; j_gene: TRBJ1-5; abundance: NA; d_gene: TRBD1; CDR3aa: CASRQGGDQPQHF; CDR3nt: TGTGCCAGCAGACAGGGGGGGGATCAGCCCCAGCATTTT
v_gene: TRBV29-1; j_gene: TRBJ2-7; abundance: once; d_gene: NA; CDR3aa: CSVVGRGQYEQYF; CDR3nt: TGCAGCGTTGTTGGGCGGGGGCAATACGAGCAGTACTTC
v_gene: TRBV6-1; j_gene: TRBJ1-1; abundance: few; d_gene: TRBD1; CDR3aa: CASIGTGWTEAFF; CDR3nt: TGTGCCAGCATTGGGACAGGGTGGACTGAAGCTTTCTTT
v_gene: TRBV19; j_gene: TRBJ1-1; abundance: once; d_gene: NA; CDR3aa: CASSIGQQNTEAFF; CDR3nt: TGTGCCAGTAGTATAGGACAACAGAACACTGAAGCTTTCTTT
v_gene: TRBV6-5; j_gene: TRBJ2-5; abundance: NA; d_gene: TRBD1; CDR3aa: CASSNPGTGIQEQYF; CDR3nt: TGTGCCAGCAGCAACCCCGGGACAGGGATTCAGGAGCAGTACTTC
v_gene: TRBV13; j_gene: TRBJ2-7; abundance: NA; d_gene: NA; CDR3aa: CASGLGTYRGEQYF; CDR3nt: TGTGCCAGCGGCCTCGGGACTTACCGTGGGGAGCAGTACTTC
v_gene: TRBV9; j_gene: TRBJ2-7; abundance: once; d_gene: NA; CDR3aa: CASSVGTGPYEQYF; CDR3nt: TGTGCCAGCAGCGTAGGTACAGGTCCCTACGAGCAGTACTTC